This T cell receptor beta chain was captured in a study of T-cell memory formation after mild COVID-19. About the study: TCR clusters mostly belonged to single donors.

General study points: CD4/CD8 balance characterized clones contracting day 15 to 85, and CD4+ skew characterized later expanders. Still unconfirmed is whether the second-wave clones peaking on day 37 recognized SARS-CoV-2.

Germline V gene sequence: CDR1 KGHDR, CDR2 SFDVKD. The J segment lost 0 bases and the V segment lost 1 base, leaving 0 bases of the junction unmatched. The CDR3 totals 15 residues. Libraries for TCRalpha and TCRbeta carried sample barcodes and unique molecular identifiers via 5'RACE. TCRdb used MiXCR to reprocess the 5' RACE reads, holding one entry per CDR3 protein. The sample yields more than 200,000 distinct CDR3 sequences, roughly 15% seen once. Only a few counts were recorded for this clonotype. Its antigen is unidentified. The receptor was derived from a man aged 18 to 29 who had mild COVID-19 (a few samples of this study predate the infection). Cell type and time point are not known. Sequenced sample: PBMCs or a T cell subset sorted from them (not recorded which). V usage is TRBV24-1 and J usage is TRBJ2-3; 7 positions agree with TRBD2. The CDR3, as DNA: TGTGCCACCAGTGATTTTAGCGGGAGCACAGATACGCAGTATTTT. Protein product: CATSDFSGSTDTQYF.